The clone carrying this TCR beta chain has only a few counts. Antigen unknown. The sample originates from a study of cytomegalovirus exposure and HLA in healthy donors. Study summary: Within an early data release were 80 million to 90 million unique TCRs drawn from HLA-typed donors.

It was with 60 Vbeta and 13 Jbeta primers that the PCR ran. The authors' processing: Unique TCR beta chains totaled roughly 80 million in a later count, with around 12 million of them shared. Measured with immunoSEQ multiplex PCR; TCRdb has only the in-frame clones, and not every one. That table furnishes V, J and clone size, whereas the DNA furnished D and trimming. Of some 190,000 clones listed, 60% to 85% are singletons. The study, taken as a whole, reports: 87-base-pair reads could not separate some V segments, including TRBV6-2 and TRBV6-3. The authors reported that TCR beta sequences could predict HLA-A and HLA-B alleles. These predictions were accurate for most subjects in the first cohort.

Per the germline V gene, CDR1 is SGHNT and CDR2 is YENEEA. CDR3 size: 14 residues. V lost 0 bases and J 6 bases, leaving 11 bases between the germline ends. The V and J genes are TRBV11-3 and TRBJ1-1; no definite D call. This clonotype was obtained from a woman aged 40 to 55 in good health and CMV-seronegative. The source material was PBMCs. The CDR3 DNA follows: TGTGCCAGCAGCTTAGATCAGACTGTCCCTGAAGCTTTCTTT. As protein: CASSLDQTVPEAFF.